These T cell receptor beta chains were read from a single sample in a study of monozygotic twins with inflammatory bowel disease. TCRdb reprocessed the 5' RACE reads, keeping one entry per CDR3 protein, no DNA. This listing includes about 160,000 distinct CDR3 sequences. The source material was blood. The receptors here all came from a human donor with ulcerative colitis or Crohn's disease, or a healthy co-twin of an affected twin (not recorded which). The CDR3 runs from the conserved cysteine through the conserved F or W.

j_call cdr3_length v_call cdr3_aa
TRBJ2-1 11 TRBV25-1 CASSVHNEQFF
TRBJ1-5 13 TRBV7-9 CASTREGRQPQHF
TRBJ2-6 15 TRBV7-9 CASSLGAFGANVLTF
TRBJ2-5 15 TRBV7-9 CASSPTDRGPETQYF
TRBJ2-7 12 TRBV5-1 CASSLGGTPWYF
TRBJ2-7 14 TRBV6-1 CASTGGSGSDEQYF
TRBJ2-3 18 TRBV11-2 CASSSGTSGKLPTDTQYF
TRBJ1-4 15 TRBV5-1 CASSLEGYPNEKLFF
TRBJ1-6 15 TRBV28 CASSPPGQYNSPLHF
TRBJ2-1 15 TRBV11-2 CASSLDKGTYNEQFF
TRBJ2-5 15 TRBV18 CASSPEWGRQETQYF
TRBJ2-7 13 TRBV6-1 CASRDRLSYEQYF
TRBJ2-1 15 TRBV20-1 CSAPGLAVSYNKQFF
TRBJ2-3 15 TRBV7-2 CASSVESRRTDTQYF
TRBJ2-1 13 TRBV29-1 CSVEPLGNNEQFF
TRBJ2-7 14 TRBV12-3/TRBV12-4 CASSLTSGVYEQYF
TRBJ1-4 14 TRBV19 CASKSTAPNEKLFF
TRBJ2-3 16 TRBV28 CASSSRLAGVADTQYF
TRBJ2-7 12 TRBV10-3 CAVWEVGYEQYF
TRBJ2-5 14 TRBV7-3 CASSPGPSQETQYF
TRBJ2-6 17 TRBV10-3 CAISESVGASGANVLTF
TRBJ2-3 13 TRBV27 CASRDSVVDTQYF
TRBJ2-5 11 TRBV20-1 CSAQGGETQYF
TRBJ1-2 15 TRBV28 CASSLFGGWNYGYTF
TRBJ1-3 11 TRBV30 CAGDSGNTIYF
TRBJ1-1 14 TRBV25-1 CASSGMYRDVTAFF
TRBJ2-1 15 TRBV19 CASSMIGFQDNEQFF
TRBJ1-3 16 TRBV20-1 CSARDSDIGSGNTIYF
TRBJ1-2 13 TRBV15 CATSRGDTFGYTF
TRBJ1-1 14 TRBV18 CASSPPTGVSEAFF
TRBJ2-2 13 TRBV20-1 CSATPRNTGELFF
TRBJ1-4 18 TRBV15 CATSRGETLQGTNEKLFF
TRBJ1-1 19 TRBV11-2 CASSLYFADRIRVGTEAFF
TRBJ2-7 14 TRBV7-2 CASSLTGSSYEQYF
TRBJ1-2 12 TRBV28 CASSRDNGAYTF
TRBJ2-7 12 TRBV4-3 CASSQEGYEQYF
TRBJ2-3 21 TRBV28 CASSFPGTSGSPGGLTDTQYF
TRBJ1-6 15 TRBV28 CASSTGPTYNSPLHF
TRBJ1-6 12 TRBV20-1 CSARDRDGPLHF
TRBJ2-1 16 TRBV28 CASRLAGGPSKAEQFF
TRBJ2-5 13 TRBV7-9 CASRSGISETQYF